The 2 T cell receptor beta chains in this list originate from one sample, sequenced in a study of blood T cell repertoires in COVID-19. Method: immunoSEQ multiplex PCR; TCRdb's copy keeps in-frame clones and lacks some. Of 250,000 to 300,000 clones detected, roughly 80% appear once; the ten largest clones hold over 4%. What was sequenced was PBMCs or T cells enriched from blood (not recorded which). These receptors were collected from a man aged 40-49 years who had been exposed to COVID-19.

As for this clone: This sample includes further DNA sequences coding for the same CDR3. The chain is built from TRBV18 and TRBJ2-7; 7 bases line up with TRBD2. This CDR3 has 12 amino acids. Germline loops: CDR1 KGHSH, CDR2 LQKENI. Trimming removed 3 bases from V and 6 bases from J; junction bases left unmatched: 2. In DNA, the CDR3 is TGTGCCAGCTCACCGGGACTACCCGAGCAGTACTTC. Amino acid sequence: CASSPGLPEQYF.

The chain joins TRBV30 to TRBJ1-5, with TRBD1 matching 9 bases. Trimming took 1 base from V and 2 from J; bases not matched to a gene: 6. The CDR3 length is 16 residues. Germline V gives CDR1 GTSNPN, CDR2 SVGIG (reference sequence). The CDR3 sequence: CAWSEETGGGNQPQHF. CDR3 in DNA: TGTGCCTGGAGTGAAGAAACAGGGGGCGGCAATCAGCCCCAGCATTTT. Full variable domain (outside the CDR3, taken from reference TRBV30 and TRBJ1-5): SQTIHQWPATLVQPVGSPLSLECTVEGTSNPNLYWYRQAAGRGLQLLFYSVGIGQISSEVPQNLSASRPQDRQFILSSKKLLLSDSGFYLCAWSEETGGGNQPQHFGDGTRLSIL.